What follows are 5 T cell receptor beta chains derived from one specimen sequenced in a study of CD8+CD57+ T cells in acquired aplastic anemia. Profiling of TCR beta VDJ combinations and CDR3 sequences used genomic DNA as template. A single record per CDR3 protein comes from TCRdb applying MiXCR to the reads. The sample comprises some 280,000 distinct CDR3 sequences, roughly 50% of which are singletons, and under 8.5% rests with the top ten. The sample consisted of sorted CD4+, CD8+, or CD8+CD57+ T cells (not recorded which) from PBMCs. All receptors derive from a human donor with severe aplastic anemia or a healthy control (not recorded which).

This chain links TRBV7-9 with TRBJ2-7; possibly TRBD1 for D (5 bases). Germline CDR1 and CDR2: SEHNR and FQNEAQ (reference sequence). CDR3 length: 15 amino acids. Trimming cost V 7 bases and J 6 bases, with 22 bases left between them. In DNA form, the CDR3 reads TGTGCCAGCATCCTTCGGCAGGGCAACCAGAGCGAGCAGTACTTC. Translated, it gives CASILRQGNQSEQYF. Looking up the rest from reference TRBV7-9 and TRBJ2-7 gives the full variable domain: DTGVSQNPRHKITKRGQNVTFRCDPISEHNRLYWYRQTLGQGPEFLTYFQNEAQLEKSRLLSDRFSAERPKGSFSTLEIQRTEQGDSAMYLCASILRQGNQSEQYFGPGTRLTVT.

As for this clonotype: With a much larger clone just one base away, this may be a read error. The V call is TRBV9, the J call TRBJ1-1; D remains ambiguous. The CDR3 spans 12 residues. CDR1 is SGDLS, CDR2 YYNGEE, per germline. The CDR3 nucleotides read TGTGCCAGCAGCGCTATTAACACTGGAGCTTTCTTT. Its translation is CASSAINTGAFF. Variable domain in full (rest from reference TRBV9 and TRBJ1-1): DSGVTQTPKHLITATGQRVTLRCSPRSGDLSVYWYQQSLDQGLQFLIQYYNGEERAKGNILERFSAQQFPDLHSELNLSSLELGDSALYFCASSAINTGAFFGQGTRLTVV.

This clonotype came up many times. V usage is TRBV6-5 and J usage is TRBJ1-2, with 9 bases fitting TRBD1. Germline V gene sequence: CDR1 MNHEY, CDR2 SVGAGI. Trimming cost V 6 bases and J 11 bases; bases outside gene matches: 7. This CDR3 is built from 12 residues. The CDR3 region has the DNA TGTGCCAGCAGAGACAGGGGGGAAGATTACACCTTC. Protein sequence: CASRDRGEDYTF.

This clonotype was picked up many times. The chain combines TRBV7-2 with TRBJ1-2, with 7 bases fitting TRBD1. This CDR3 contains 11 residues. CDR1 SGHTA and CDR2 FQGNSA come from the germline V gene. Losses at the gene ends were 5 bases for V and 11 bases for J; bases not matched to a gene: 5. As DNA, the CDR3 is TGTGCCAGCAGCACCCAGGGGGAATACACCTTC. This encodes CASSTQGEYTF.

In its sample, this clonotype was seen a few times. The chain recombines TRBV6-5 with TRBJ1-4; TRBD1 matches 8 bases. Per germline, CDR1 MNHEY and CDR2 SVGAGI. V lost 7 bases to trimming and J lost 0 bases; unmatched junction nucleotides: 10. CDR3 length: 17 amino acids. The CDR3 nucleotides read TGTGCCAGCAAGTATTCCCCACAGGGGGCAACTAATGAAAAACTGTTTTTT. Encoded protein: CASKYSPQGATNEKLFF.